This TCR beta chain was recovered during a study of OX40 agonist ivuxolimab in advanced cancers. Notes on the study in general: At 0.1 to 3.0 mg/kg, CD4+ and CD8+ blood T cells expanded clonally by week 6. Relative to CD4+ cells, CD8+ T cells on average had more expanded clones. The study did not work out the antigen specificity of the expanded peripheral T cells.

Germline V gene data show CDR1 as SGDLS and CDR2 as YYNGEE. V gave up 0 bases and J gave up 3 bases, with 12 bases separating them. This CDR3 has 16 residues. On this clone itself: The antigen is unknown.

Samples were taken at baseline and on day 1 of cycles 4 and 7. Sequencing used immunoSEQ multiplex PCR; TCRdb keeps in-frame clones, though not all of them. The sample holds around 70,000 clones, 84% seen once. The chain uses TRBV9 and TRBJ2-2, with TRBD2 as a possible D gene (6 bases). This specimen consisted of CD4+ or CD8+ T cells sorted from blood, obtained in a trial of the OX40 agonist ivuxolimab. The receptor's source is an adult with an advanced solid tumor such as melanoma, head and neck, liver or kidney cancer. The CDR3 spells CASSVVPPGDTGELFF. The CDR3, as DNA: TGTGCCAGCAGCGTAGTGCCGCCGGGGGACACCGGGGAGCTGTTTTTT.